This TCR beta chain was recovered during a study of blood T cell repertoires in COVID-19 (TCRdb year 2020). In the study overall: Samples from collaborators originated in the United States, Italy and Spain and spanned both the acute and convalescent phases of COVID-19. The repertoires were made available in a free public database intended to serve as a resource for research on the immune response to SARS-CoV-2. Where available, HLA class I and class II types were obtained from metadata supplied by the sample provider rather than from assay-based typing. The material from the prospective study consisted of cDNA or gDNA derived from T cells, B-cell-depleted T cells, or PBMCs. The samples were drawn from the first 160 participants of the ongoing ImmuneRACE study and from over a thousand subjects provided by 6 global collaborators. Subjects who had been exposed to COVID-19, were actively infected with it, or had recovered from it provided the deeply sampled blood TCRbeta repertoires that made up the dataset. A de-identified subject ID, COVID-19 status, age in years and sex were almost always included in the sample metadata.

The collaborating institutions used their own protocols to collect whole blood in K2EDTA tubes. For TCRbeta analysis, collaborators shipped samples in one of three forms: frozen whole blood, isolated PBMCs, or DNA extracted from either of those sample types. TCRbeta CDR3 regions were amplified from genomic DNA by means of the immunoSEQ Assay, a bias-controlled multiplex PCR. Per the authors' processing: The number of nucleated cells in each sample was estimated from the amplification of reference gene primers within the assay. To quantify the absolute abundance of each unique TCRbeta CDR3 rearrangement, sequence reads were collapsed and filtered. For each sample, productive Simpson clonality was calculated as the square root of Simpson's diversity index across productive rearrangements. TCRdb stores this immuneACCESS table with in-frame sequences only. Part of the clones is absent; in the studies checked, under half of the shortfall reflects unresolved V genes, and no reason is known for the rest. V, J and clone size are taken as reported in that table, and D and trimming were inferred from the DNA itself. This sample comprises some 250,000 clones, 88% of them detected only once. The ten largest clonotypes hold around 0.8% of the sample.

To note about this clone: The antigen this receptor binds is unknown. No base qualities exist here, and no much larger clone lies one base off it.

General findings and caveats noted by the study authors: The amount of clinical and demographic metadata varied by source and participant and was provided uncurated.

Spanning cysteine to phenylalanine, the CDR3 consists of 13 amino acids. Only CDR3 DNA is held: 39 bases, read in frame from base 1. V is cut back by 3 bases and J by 6 bases, with 2 bases in the junction unmatched. Material: peripheral blood. Recombination linked TRBV12-3 or TRBV12-4 to TRBJ1-2, with 9 bases in between that match TRBD1. The receptor was derived from a woman aged 25-40 years with acute or convalescent COVID-19. The CDR3 region has the sequence CASSFGTGNGYTF. The DNA reads as follows: TGTGCCAGCAGTTTCGGGACAGGGAATGGCTACACCTTC.